These 5 T cell receptor beta chains were all obtained from the same sample, sequenced in a study of cytomegalovirus exposure and HLA in healthy donors. The primer mix had 60 Vbeta and 13 Jbeta primers. TCRdb's table, derived via immunoSEQ multiplex PCR, lists solely in-frame clones and lacks some. The sample records 130,000 or so clones, over 70% being singletons. Sequencing was performed on PBMCs. The origin of the receptors is a woman aged 40 to 55 in good health and CMV-seropositive.

The chain combines TRBV5-1 with TRBJ2-3; TRBD1 matches at 10 bases. Looked up from germline, CDR1 is SGHRS and CDR2 is YFSETQ. Losses at the gene ends were 2 bases for V and 0 bases for J; bases not matched to a gene: 3. There are 16 residues in the CDR3. Here the CDR3 reads CASSFGDRGSTDTQYF. The CDR3 DNA is TGCGCCAGCAGCTTCGGGGACAGGGGCAGCACAGATACGCAGTATTTT.

The V gene is TRBV5-1, the J gene TRBJ1-1, with 12 bases fitting TRBD1. Germline V gene sequence: CDR1 SGHRS, CDR2 YFSETQ. CDR3 size: 16 residues. Unmatched junction bases numbered 5, after V lost 4 bases and J lost 1 base. CDR3 protein: CASSRGQGAPNTEAFF. The CDR3 coding sequence is TGCGCCAGCAGCCGGGGACAGGGGGCCCCGAACACTGAAGCTTTCTTT.

This clone appeared once. The chain uses TRBV4-1 and TRBJ1-1, with 8 bases that match TRBD1. Losses at the gene ends were 1 base for V and 3 bases for J; bases not matched to a gene: 7. Germline assignment: CDR1 MGHRA and CDR2 YSYEKL. The CDR3 loop spans 16 amino acids. The CDR3 sequence is CASSQARDRSYTEAFF. Written as DNA, the CDR3 is TGCGCCAGCAGCCAAGCCCGGGACAGGTCGTACACTGAAGCTTTCTTT.

The V call is TRBV7-3, the J call TRBJ2-1, with D possibly TRBD2 on 6 matching bases. V gave up 5 bases and J gave up 9 bases, with 11 bases separating them. The CDR3 sequence is 12 residues long. Germline CDR1 is SGHTA and CDR2 is FQGTGA. The CDR3 bases are TGTGCCAGCAGCCTGGGAGGAAGTGAGCAGTTCTTC. It translates to CASSLGGSEQFF.

V usage is TRBV6-4 and J usage is TRBJ2-2; 8 positions match TRBD1. Germline loops: CDR1 MRHNA, CDR2 SNTAGT. J was trimmed by 5 bases and V by 4 bases; bases with no gene match: 3. This CDR3 has 14 amino acids. In nucleotides, the CDR3 is TGTGCCAGCAGTGCCCGACAGGGGACCGGGGAGCTGTTTTTT. It yields the protein CASSARQGTGELFF.